The next 27 T cell receptor beta chains were all read from a single sample in a study of human CD8 memory T cell subsets (dated by TCRdb to about 2020). TCRdb shows the sequencer as NextSeq 550. A Human TCR Profiling Kit was used to prepare UMI-labeled 5' RACE TCRbeta libraries. The reads, reprocessed by TCRdb, yield one row per CDR3 protein sequence and no DNA. The sample's records list approximately 5,000 distinct CDR3 sequences. The ten largest clones represent around 25% of the sample. The source material was CD8+ effector memory T cells (TEM) sorted from PBMCs. This specimen's cell subset or site label, per the study, means: effector memory CD8 T cells, CCR7- CD45RO+ CD95+. These receptors were obtained from a human donor in good health.

Considering frequency, this clonotype is medium-sized (0.01 to 0.1%). This chain links TRBV6-4 with TRBJ2-2; without DNA, the TCRdb call of TRBD1 cannot be checked. The CDR3 consists of 15 residues. In germline, CDR1 is MRHNA, CDR2 SNTAGT. CDR3 sequence: CASSLSTTGTGELFF.

Considering frequency, this clonotype is medium-sized. This chain joins TRBV20-1 and TRBJ2-7; TCRdb picks TRBD1, but there is no DNA to check that call. The CDR3 runs 14 residues. Per the germline V gene, CDR1 is DFQATT and CDR2 is SNEGSKA (reference sequence). CDR3 sequence reads: CSARVDTGIYEQYF.

The chain couples TRBV15 to TRBJ2-7; the TCRdb call, TRBD2, lacks DNA for checking. CDR3 length: 15 residues. Germline V gene data show CDR1 as LNHNV and CDR2 as YYDKDF (reference sequence). The CDR3 loop is CATSREGAGGSEQYF.

V and J are TRBV6-4 and TRBJ2-3; as DNA is missing, the TRBD2 call by TCRdb cannot be tested. Germline assignment: CDR1 MRHNA and CDR2 SNTAGT. The CDR3 extends over 13 amino acids. CDR3 region: CASSERETDTQYF.

This chain links TRBV20-1 with TRBJ2-7; the TCRdb call, TRBD2, lacks DNA for checking. Per the germline V gene, CDR1 is DFQATT and CDR2 is SNEGSKA (reference sequence). The CDR3 is 15 amino acids. CDR3 sequence: CSARMVAGVSYEQYF.

The chain employs TRBV24-1 and TRBJ2-3; no DNA is available, so the TRBD1 call from TCRdb remains unchecked. The germline V gene encodes CDR1 KGHDR and CDR2 SFDVKD. This CDR3 is built from 15 residues. CDR3 amino acids: CATSDLQGDTDTQYF.

The genes are TRBV4-1 and TRBJ1-1; TCRdb calls TRBD1, which cannot be checked without DNA. Germline V gene lookup returns CDR1 MGHRA and CDR2 YSYEKL. The CDR3 runs to 13 residues. The CDR3 protein is CASTSRQGTEAFF.

Considering frequency, this clonotype is medium-sized (0.01 to 0.1%). The rearrangement links TRBV12-3 or TRBV12-4 to TRBJ2-7; as DNA is missing, the TRBD1 call by TCRdb cannot be tested. This CDR3 has 14 amino acids. CDR3 amino acids: CASRPTGYANEQYF.

This clonotype is called medium-sized based on its frequency. This chain uses TRBV18 with TRBJ2-7. CDR3 size: 16 residues. Germline CDR1 is KGHSH and CDR2 is LQKENI. Here the CDR3 reads CASSLVGRQSSYEQYF. The entire variable domain, with the rest obtained from reference TRBV18 and TRBJ2-7, is as follows: NAGVMQNPRHLVRRRGQEARLRCSPMKGHSHVYWYRQLPEEGLKFMVYLQKENIIDESGMPKERFSAEFPKEGPSILRIQQVVRGDSAAYFCASSLVGRQSSYEQYFGPGTRLTVT.

This CDR3 reads CASSQDYRGRYEQYF. The genes are TRBV4-3 and TRBJ2-7; TCRdb indicates TRBD1, and absent DNA this call remains unverified. This CDR3 is built from 15 residues. The germline gives CDR1 LGHNA, CDR2 YSLEER.

According to its frequency, this clonotype is medium-sized. The chain carries TRBV20-1 and TRBJ2-7; the TRBD1 assignment by TCRdb is unverifiable without DNA. Per germline, CDR1 DFQATT and CDR2 SNEGSKA (reference sequence). This CDR3 has 12 residues. Here the CDR3 reads CSARVRDYEQYF.

The chain carries TRBV28 and TRBJ2-1; TCRdb proposes TRBD1, but this gene call is untestable without DNA. Germline values: CDR1 MDHEN, CDR2 SYDVKM. This CDR3 comprises 14 residues. CDR3 protein: CASSLETDYNEQFF.

Judged by frequency, this clonotype is medium-sized. V usage is TRBV6-4 and J usage is TRBJ2-1; TCRdb calls TRBD1, which cannot be checked without DNA. The CDR3 has 14 amino acids. Germline-derived CDR1 and CDR2 are MRHNA and SNTAGT. CDR3: CASSDGLGGNEQFF.

This clonotype is called large based on its frequency. This chain joins TRBV15 and TRBJ2-2; TCRdb lists TRBD1, though no DNA is available to test this call. The CDR3 consists of 16 residues. CDR1 is LNHNV and CDR2 is YYDKDF in the germline V gene (reference sequence). The CDR3 sequence: CATSREAGGVAGELFF.

This chain links TRBV29-1 with TRBJ2-7; the D gene TCRdb calls, TRBD1, cannot be checked with no DNA. The CDR3 totals 16 residues. Germline values: CDR1 SQVTM, CDR2 ANQGSEA. Here the CDR3 reads CSVEIPGTADSYEQYF.

This CDR3 reads CASSWLGDEQFF. This chain joins TRBV14 and TRBJ2-1; TCRdb proposes TRBD1, but this gene call is untestable without DNA. The germline V gene encodes CDR1 SGHDN and CDR2 FVKESK. The length of the CDR3 is 12 residues.

Judged by frequency, this clonotype is medium-sized. The chain carries TRBV3-1 and TRBJ2-1; lacking DNA, the TRBD2 call made by TCRdb goes unchecked. The CDR3 covers 19 residues. In germline, CDR1 is LGHDT, CDR2 YNNKEL (reference sequence). The CDR3 protein is CASSQTGRLAGQTYNEQFF.

The rearrangement joins TRBV7-3 to TRBJ2-1; TCRdb designates TRBD2, a call that cannot be tested without DNA. Germline V gene lookup returns CDR1 SGHTA and CDR2 FQGTGA. This CDR3 is 15 amino acids long. CDR3 residues: CASSLFASVGDEQFF.

In terms of frequency, this clonotype is medium-sized. V gene TRBV4-3 combines with J gene TRBJ1-1. CDR1 is LGHNA, CDR2 YSLEER, per germline. There are 15 residues in the CDR3. CDR3 region: CASSQVPTENTEAFF.

The J gene is TRBJ2-3, the V gene TRBV6-2 or TRBV6-3; TCRdb's D call, TRBD2, is unchecked because there is no DNA. The CDR3 is made up of 16 amino acids. Germline CDR1 is MNHEY and CDR2 is SVGEGT. CDR3 residues: CASSPTLGVSADTQYF.

This rearrangement joins TRBV5-4 to TRBJ1-4; the D gene TCRdb calls, TRBD1, cannot be checked with no DNA. The CDR3 extends over 14 amino acids. From germline, CDR1 is SGHNT and CDR2 YYREEE (reference sequence). The CDR3 protein is CASSFGTENEKLFF.

This rearrangement joins TRBV4-3 to TRBJ1-3; TCRdb calls TRBD1, which cannot be checked without DNA. Per the germline V gene, CDR1 is LGHNA and CDR2 is YSLEER. There are 16 residues in the CDR3. CDR3 protein: CASSQGSGQGGNTIYF.

The chain carries TRBV19 and TRBJ1-2; absent DNA, TCRdb's TRBD1 call cannot be checked. This CDR3 has 15 amino acids. Per germline, CDR1 LNHDA and CDR2 SQIVND (reference sequence). CDR3 protein: CASATLGDRYYGYTF.

The chain links TRBV6-4 to TRBJ2-2; TCRdb's assignment of TRBD1 cannot be checked, as there is no DNA. The CDR3 has 14 residues. Germline lookup yields CDR1 MRHNA and CDR2 SNTAGT. CDR3: CASSPSTDTGELFF.

Considering frequency, this clonotype is large. The chain has TRBV6-1 and TRBJ2-3; without DNA, the TCRdb call of TRBD1 cannot be checked. The CDR3 is 13 amino acids. Germline V gene data show CDR1 as MNHNS and CDR2 as SASEGT. The CDR3: CASSDRETDTQYF.

This clonotype is medium-sized (0.01 to 0.1%) by frequency. This chain links TRBV6-4 with TRBJ2-2. This CDR3 region has 16 residues. The germline CDR1 and CDR2 sequences are MRHNA and SNTAGT. The CDR3 region is CASSDSTSGNTGELFF.

The chain has TRBV6-5 and TRBJ1-2; TCRdb reports TRBD1, a call that lacks DNA to check it against. This CDR3 region has 15 residues. CDR1 and CDR2 from the germline V gene are MNHEY and SVGAGI. The CDR3 sequence is CASRLGGHPNYGYTF.